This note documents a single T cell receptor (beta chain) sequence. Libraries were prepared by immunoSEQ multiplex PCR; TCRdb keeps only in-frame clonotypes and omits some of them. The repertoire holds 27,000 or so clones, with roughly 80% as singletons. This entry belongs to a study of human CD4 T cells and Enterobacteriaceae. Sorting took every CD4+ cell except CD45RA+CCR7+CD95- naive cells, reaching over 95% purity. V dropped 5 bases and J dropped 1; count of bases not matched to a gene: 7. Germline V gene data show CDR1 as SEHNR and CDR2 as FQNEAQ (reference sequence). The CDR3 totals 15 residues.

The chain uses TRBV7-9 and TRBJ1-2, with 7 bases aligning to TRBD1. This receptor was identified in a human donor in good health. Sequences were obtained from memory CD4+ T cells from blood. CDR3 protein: CASSIGGRVNYGYTF. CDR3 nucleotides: TGTGCCAGCAGCATAGGGGGCAGGGTTAACTATGGCTACACCTTC.